This T cell receptor (beta chain) was captured in a study of blood T cell repertoires in COVID-19. Across the study: The United States, Italy and Spain supplied acute and convalescent COVID-19 samples. T cells, B-cell-depleted T cells, or PBMCs provided the cDNA or gDNA that served as material.

In the authors' methods: Amplification from reference gene primers served as the basis for estimated nucleated cell counts. Profiling relied on immunoSEQ multiplex PCR, and the TCRdb table lists in-frame clones only, not all of them. The V and J calls and clone size are taken from that table; D and trimming were inferred from the DNA. The table includes approximately 410,000 clones, roughly 89% detected once. CDR3 length: 17 amino acids. Germline trimming cut 8 bases from V and 1 base from J; bases unmatched to any gene: 17. Per the germline V gene, CDR1 is MNHEY and CDR2 is SMNVEV (reference sequence).

Source material: peripheral blood. The sequence derives from a young woman with active or convalescent COVID-19. The chain links TRBV27 to TRBJ2-7, with 7 bases that match TRBD1. CDR3 region: CASGKTGQAVNSYEQYF. In DNA, the CDR3 is TGTGCCAGCGGGAAGACAGGGCAAGCCGTCAATTCCTACGAGCAGTACTTC.